A single sample gave rise to the 25 T cell receptor beta chains below, sequenced in a study of blood T cell repertoires in COVID-19. Assay: immunoSEQ multiplex PCR; the TCRdb copy retains only in-frame clones and omits some. The repertoire consists of under 250,000 clones, with around 86% occurring once and the leading ten covering over 9%. The material sequenced was peripheral blood. The receptors here all came from a man older than 75 with acute or convalescent COVID-19.

This clone came up once. The chain carries TRBV5-1 and TRBJ2-7, with D possibly matching TRBD1 (6 bases). The CDR3 contains 14 residues. V was clipped by 0 bases and J by 5 bases, with 12 bases between them. CDR1 is SGHRS and CDR2 is YFSETQ in the germline V gene. The DNA of the CDR3 is TGCGCCAGCAGCTTGGCCCCAGGGGTCGACGAGCAGTACTTC. Protein sequence: CASSLAPGVDEQYF.

V is TRBV20-1 and J is TRBJ1-1; no clear D gene. Trimming pared 5 bases from V and 0 bases from J, leaving 4 bases between. Germline V lookup: CDR1 DFQATT, CDR2 SNEGSKA (reference sequence). The CDR3 spans 11 residues. CDR3 amino acids: CSALMNTEAFF. As DNA, the CDR3 is TGCAGTGCTTTAATGAACACTGAAGCTTTCTTT.

The chain carries TRBV19 and TRBJ2-2, with D uncertain. This CDR3 is built from 12 residues. V lost 8 bases and J 7 bases, leaving 11 bases between the germline ends. Germline V CDR1 and CDR2: LNHDA, SQIVND (reference sequence). The CDR3 region has the DNA TGTGCCAGTCGTTCGGGTATCGGGGAGCTGTTTTTT. Amino acids: CASRSGIGELFF.

CDR3 DNA: TGTGCCAGCAGCTCTCGCTACGAGCAGTACTTC. This sequence encodes CASSSRYEQYF. The rearrangement joins TRBV11-1 to TRBJ2-7, with no clear D. Germline V CDR1 and CDR2: SGHAT, FQDESV (reference sequence). The CDR3 runs to 11 residues. V lost 4 bases and J 3 bases, leaving 4 bases between the germline ends.

J is TRBJ1-5 and V is TRBV4-1; possible D gene TRBD1, 5 bases. This CDR3 contains 15 residues. Germline CDR1 and CDR2: MGHRA and YSYEKL. Between the trimmed V and J ends, which lost 0 bases and 7 bases, there was a span of 13 bases. This chain's CDR3 is CASSQDIAGRQPQHF. The CDR3 bases are TGCGCCAGCAGCCAAGATATAGCAGGGCGACAGCCCCAGCATTTT.

This clone was recorded once. The rearrangement links TRBV19 to TRBJ1-1; 9 bases are shared with TRBD1. Trimming took 5 bases from V and 4 from J; bases not matched to a gene: 5. This CDR3 is built from 14 residues. Germline V gene data show CDR1 as LNHDA and CDR2 as SQIVND (reference sequence). The CDR3 here is CASSYRGRGTEAFF. DNA of the CDR3: TGTGCCAGTAGTTACAGGGGGCGAGGCACTGAAGCTTTCTTT.

This clone came up a few times. The chain employs TRBV6-2 or TRBV6-3 and TRBJ2-5; D uncertain. The V gene's germline CDR1 is MNHEY and CDR2 SVGEGT. The V gene lost 4 bases and the J gene lost 3 bases, with 3 bases spanning the gap. The CDR3 runs to 11 residues. The CDR3 loop reads CASSFKETQYF. Written as DNA, the CDR3 is TGTGCCAGCAGTTTCAAAGAGACCCAGTACTTC.

The CDR3 DNA is TGTGCCAGCACCCCCCCGGGAAGGAGCTCCTATAATTCACCCCTCCACTTT. Its translation: CASTPPGRSSYNSPLHF. The chain has TRBV28 and TRBJ1-6; D gene uncertain. From germline, CDR1 is MDHEN and CDR2 SYDVKM. The CDR3 consists of 17 residues. The V end was cut by 7 bases, the J end by 0 bases, with 16 bases between.

The chain is built from TRBV27 and TRBJ1-6, with a tentative D call TRBD1 (5 bases). Trimming removed 6 bases at V and 8 bases at J, with 14 bases between. CDR3 length: 14 residues. Germline CDR1 MNHEY, CDR2 SMNVEV (reference sequence). In DNA, the CDR3 is TGTGCCAGCAGAATTGACAGTCCGTATTCACCCCTCCACTTT. Its protein product is CASRIDSPYSPLHF.

This clone has only one observation. This chain uses TRBV6-5 with TRBJ2-7, with D possibly TRBD1 on 6 matching bases. The CDR3 has 15 amino acids. Germline assignment: CDR1 MNHEY and CDR2 SVGAGI. V dropped 6 bases and J dropped 2 bases, with 17 bases sitting between them. DNA of the CDR3: TGTGCCAGCAGCTCTGGACAGCGTTTAGCCTACGAGCAGTACTTC. It encodes CASSSGQRLAYEQYF.

About this clone itself: Other DNA sequences within the sample encode an identical CDR3. The chain employs TRBV3-1 (or the pseudogene TRBV3-2) and TRBJ1-5; TRBD1 is a possible D gene (5 bases). Germline CDR1 and CDR2: LGHDT and YNNKEL (reference sequence). V lost 3 bases and J lost 1, with 7 bases in between. The CDR3 loop spans 14 amino acids. The CDR3 coding sequence is TGTGCCAGCAGCCAGGGGCAGAGCAATCAGCCCCAGCATTTT. This codes for CASSQGQSNQPQHF.

This rearrangement joins TRBV9 to TRBJ2-1; 7 bases match TRBD2. This CDR3 is 17 amino acids long. Germline V gives CDR1 SGDLS, CDR2 YYNGEE. Trimming removed 0 bases from V and 0 bases from J; junction bases left unmatched: 6. For the CDR3, the DNA is TGTGCCAGCAGCGTAGTAGGGACTACCAGCTCCTACAATGAGCAGTTCTTC. Translating gives CASSVVGTTSSYNEQFF.

J is TRBJ2-3 and V is TRBV19; D not resolved. The CDR3 sequence is 12 residues long. Germline values: CDR1 LNHDA, CDR2 SQIVND (reference sequence). Trimming left V 8 bases short and J 2 bases short, with 8 bases between. The CDR3 bases are TGTGCCAGTCGGGTCGACACAGATACGCAGTATTTT. Protein: CASRVDTDTQYF.

As to this clone: The junction does not match germline at one end; this may be a read error. The rearrangement links TRBV7-9 to TRBJ1-1; TRBD1 might be the D (6 bases). From germline, CDR1 is SEHNR and CDR2 FQNEAQ (reference sequence). The CDR3 has 14 amino acids. The CDR3 sequence is CASSLAGGPFPGVF. The DNA of the CDR3 is TGTGCCAGCAGCTTAGCGGGGGGGCCCTTTCCTGGGGTCTTT.

This rearrangement joins TRBV28 to TRBJ2-2; 12 bases map to TRBD2. This CDR3 has 18 amino acids. The germline CDR1 and CDR2 sequences are MDHEN and SYDVKM. The ends lost 1 base at V and 4 bases at J; junction bases unmatched: 7. The CDR3 spells CASSLFVLAGGFTGELFF. In nucleotides, the CDR3 is TGTGCCAGCAGTTTATTTGTACTAGCGGGAGGTTTCACCGGGGAGCTGTTTTTT.

The count of this clone is one. The chain carries TRBV5-1 and TRBJ1-2; D remains ambiguous. The CDR3 sequence is 15 residues long. Trimming cost V 3 bases and J 5 bases, with 17 bases left between them. Looked up from germline, CDR1 is SGHRS and CDR2 is YFSETQ. The CDR3 sequence is CASSSGDLNVYGYTF. The CDR3 DNA reads TGCGCCAGCAGCTCCGGGGATTTGAATGTGTATGGCTACACCTTC.

The chain combines TRBV6-2 or TRBV6-3 with TRBJ2-3; 8 bases agree with TRBD1. Germline V gene lookup returns CDR1 MNHEY and CDR2 SVGEGT. V was pared by 5 bases and J by 2 bases, with 12 bases of the junction left unmatched. The CDR3 is made up of 17 amino acids. This CDR3 reads CASSIPQGAIATDTQYF. The CDR3 DNA sequence: TGTGCCAGCAGTATCCCCCAGGGGGCTATAGCCACAGATACGCAGTATTTT.

The J gene is TRBJ1-3, the V gene TRBV18; D is uncertain. There are 15 residues in the CDR3. V was pared by 3 bases and J by 0 bases, with 9 bases between. The germline V gene encodes CDR1 KGHSH and CDR2 LQKENI. The CDR3 DNA is TGTGCCAGCTCACCGCGTAGTGACTCTGGAAACACCATATATTTT. Translated: CASSPRSDSGNTIYF.

This clone was counted only a few times. The CDR3 sequence: CASSPGLASAGELFF. CDR3 in DNA: TGTGCCAGCAGTCCGGGACTAGCGAGCGCCGGGGAGCTGTTTTTT. This rearrangement joins TRBV28 to TRBJ2-2, with 10 bases matching TRBD2. The CDR3 totals 15 residues. Germline CDR1 reads MDHEN; CDR2 reads SYDVKM. The junction had 6 bases not matched to a gene; V was cut back by 5 bases and J by 6 bases.

This CDR3 reads CASSLIPGAMGQPQHF. The CDR3 DNA reads TGTGCCAGCAGTTTAATTCCAGGGGCCATGGGGCAGCCCCAGCATTTT. J is TRBJ1-5 and V is TRBV28, with D maybe TRBD1 (6 bases). The germline V gene encodes CDR1 MDHEN and CDR2 SYDVKM. V was trimmed by 2 bases and J by 7 bases, leaving 18 bases between them. The CDR3 totals 16 residues.

The chain uses TRBV6-2 or TRBV6-3 and TRBJ2-1, with D maybe TRBD1 (5 bases). The germline gives CDR1 MNHEY, CDR2 SVGEGT. The CDR3 spans 14 residues. The V end was cut by 8 bases, the J end by 9 bases, with 20 bases between. CDR3 sequence reads: CASGRPGWGIEQFF. The DNA of the CDR3 is TGTGCCAGCGGCCGCCCAGGGTGGGGCATTGAGCAGTTCTTC.

The chain combines TRBV6-5 with TRBJ1-6; 7 bases are a match to TRBD1. The CDR3 loop spans 12 amino acids. V shed 10 bases and J 5 bases; nucleotides not matched to a gene: 2. The germline CDR1 and CDR2 sequences are MNHEY and SVGAGI. The CDR3 loop is CATQGDNSPLHF. The CDR3 DNA is TGTGCCACCCAGGGGGATAATTCACCCCTCCACTTT.

The chain uses TRBV9 and TRBJ2-3; 8 positions agree with TRBD2. V shed 0 bases and J 2 bases; nucleotides not matched to a gene: 5. This CDR3 region has 16 residues. Per germline, CDR1 SGDLS and CDR2 YYNGEE. The CDR3 protein is CASSVAAGGLTDTQYF. In DNA form, the CDR3 reads TGTGCCAGCAGCGTAGCTGCGGGGGGACTCACAGATACGCAGTATTTT.

The genes are TRBV6-5 and TRBJ2-2; unclear D gene. This CDR3 is 13 amino acids long. With 8 bases removed from V and 1 base from J, the gap between germline ends came to 8 bases. Per the germline V gene, CDR1 is MNHEY and CDR2 is SVGAGI. The CDR3: CASQRQNTGELFF. The CDR3 DNA is TGTGCCAGCCAGAGACAGAACACCGGGGAGCTGTTTTTT.

This chain uses TRBV19 with TRBJ1-5, with TRBD1 identical over 8 bases. The CDR3 has 14 residues. Germline CDR1 is LNHDA and CDR2 is SQIVND (reference sequence). V lost 11 bases, J lost 6 bases, and 12 bases stayed unmatched. The CDR3: CAGFQGARRQPQHF. In DNA, the CDR3 is TGTGCCGGATTTCAGGGGGCACGCCGTCAGCCCCAGCATTTT.